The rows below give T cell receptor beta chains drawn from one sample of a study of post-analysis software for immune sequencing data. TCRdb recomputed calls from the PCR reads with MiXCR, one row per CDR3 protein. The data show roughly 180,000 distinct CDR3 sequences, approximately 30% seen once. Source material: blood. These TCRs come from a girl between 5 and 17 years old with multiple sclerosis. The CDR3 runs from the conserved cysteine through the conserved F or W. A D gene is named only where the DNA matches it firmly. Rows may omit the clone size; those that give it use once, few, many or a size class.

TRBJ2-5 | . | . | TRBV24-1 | CATSEGVGPQETQYF | TGTGCCACCAGTGAGGGCGTCGGACCTCAAGAGACCCAGTACTTC
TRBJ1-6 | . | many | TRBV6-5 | CASSYYREGARSYNSPLHF | TGTGCCAGCAGTTACTACCGGGAGGGTGCCCGCTCCTATAATTCACCCCTCCACTTT
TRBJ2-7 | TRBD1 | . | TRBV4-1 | CASSQEGGQGPYF | TGCGCCAGCAGCCAAGAAGGAGGACAGGGTCCGTACTTC
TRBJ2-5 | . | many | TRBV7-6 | CASSPVIRETQYF | TGTGCCAGCAGCCCCGTTATACGGGAGACCCAGTACTTC
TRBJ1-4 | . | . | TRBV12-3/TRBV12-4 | CASSFSSPSTNEKLFF | TGTGCCAGCAGTTTCTCCAGTCCCTCAACTAATGAAAAACTGTTTTTT
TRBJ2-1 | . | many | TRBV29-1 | CSVVAAYNEQFF | TGCAGCGTTGTCGCGGCGTACAATGAGCAGTTCTTC
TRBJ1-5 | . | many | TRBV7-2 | CASSLAQTDQPQHF | TGTGCCAGCAGCTTAGCGCAAACCGATCAACCCCAGCATTTT
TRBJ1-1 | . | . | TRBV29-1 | CSVVRVNTEAFF | TGCAGCGTCGTGAGGGTGAACACTGAAGCTTTCTTT
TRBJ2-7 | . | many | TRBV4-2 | CASSTPYEQYF | TGTGCCAGCAGCACCCCCTACGAGCAGTACTTC
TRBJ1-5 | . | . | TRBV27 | CASIVRLGVPGEAQHF | TGTGCCAGCATAGTTCGTCTTGGGGTCCCCGGGGAGGCCCAGCATTTT